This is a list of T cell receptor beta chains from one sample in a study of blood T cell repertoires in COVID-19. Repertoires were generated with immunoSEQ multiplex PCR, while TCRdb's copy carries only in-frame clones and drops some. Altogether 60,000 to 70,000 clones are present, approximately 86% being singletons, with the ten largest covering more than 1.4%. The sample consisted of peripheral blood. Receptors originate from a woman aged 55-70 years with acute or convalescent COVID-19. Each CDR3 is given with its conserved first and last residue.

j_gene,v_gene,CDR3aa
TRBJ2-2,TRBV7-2,CASSVPGLAGSGELFF
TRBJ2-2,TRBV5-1,CASSLTSGQNTGELFF
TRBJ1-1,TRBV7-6,CASSIRPIGGNTEAFF
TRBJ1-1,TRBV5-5,CASSLAGTGRQTEAFF
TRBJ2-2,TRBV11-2,CASSMDRNTGELFF
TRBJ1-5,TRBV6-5,CASRGGGLSQPQHF
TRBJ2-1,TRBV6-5,CASSSLGSSYNEQFF
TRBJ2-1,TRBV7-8,CASSLSSGSPGNEQFF
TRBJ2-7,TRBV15,CATSRTGTGEHEQYF
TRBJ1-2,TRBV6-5,CASSIEAGGYGYTF
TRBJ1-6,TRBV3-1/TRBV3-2,CASSQDGRSPLHF
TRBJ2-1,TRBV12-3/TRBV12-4,CASKKDGVNEQFF
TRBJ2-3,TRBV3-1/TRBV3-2,CASSQVKVAGATDTQYF
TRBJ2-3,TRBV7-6,CASSRPNSGSADTQYF
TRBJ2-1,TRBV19,CATRPRGGYNEQFF
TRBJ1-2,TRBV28,CASSLPPPGNYGYTF
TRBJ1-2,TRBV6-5,CASSYLQGWVYGYTF
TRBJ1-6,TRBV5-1,CASSLAWGGPLHF
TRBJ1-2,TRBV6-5,CASSYSGGGGYTF
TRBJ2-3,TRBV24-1,CATSDLLAGGPDTQYF
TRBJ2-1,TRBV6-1,CASSEWGESSYNEQFF
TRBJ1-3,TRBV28,CASSTRTGGNTIYF
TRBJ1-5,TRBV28,CASSFIHRGNQPQHF
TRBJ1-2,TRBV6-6,CASIDRGFGYTF
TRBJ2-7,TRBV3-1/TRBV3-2,CASSQGSGYEQYF
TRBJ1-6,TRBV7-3,CASSRLDRGLSPLHF
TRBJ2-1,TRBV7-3,CASSLMGLAGANEQFF
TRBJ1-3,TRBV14,CASSQVLSSGNTIYF
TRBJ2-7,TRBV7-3,CASSLTGGNSYEQYF